These 28 T cell receptor beta chains were sequenced from one sample in a study of cytomegalovirus exposure and HLA in healthy donors (dated by TCRdb to 2017 to 2019). The protocol used for the library was the immunoSEQ multiplex PCR assay. For the multiplex PCR, a mixture combining 60 forward primers for TCR Vbeta segments and 13 reverse primers for TCR Jbeta segments was used. TCRdb carries this immuneACCESS record with in-frame sequences only. Its versions omit some clonotypes, under half of them owing to an unresolved V gene in the studies checked, with the rest unexplained. In this sample the table shows about 170,000 clones, around 80% of which occur a single time. Around 2.3% of the sample is held by the ten biggest clonotypes. The sequenced sample consisted of PBMCs. These receptors originate from a male donor in good health and CMV-seronegative.

DNA for the CDR3: TGTGCCAGCAGCTTGGCCGGCAATGAGCAGTTCTTC. Its translation is CASSLAGNEQFF. The chain has TRBV5-6 and TRBJ2-1, with no clear D. The V gene lost 0 bases and the J gene lost 6 bases, with 4 bases spanning the gap. Germline V lookup: CDR1 SGHDT, CDR2 YYEEEE. The CDR3 loop spans 12 amino acids.

The J gene is TRBJ1-1, the V gene TRBV4-3, with a weak D call TRBD1 (5 bases). This CDR3 is built from 16 residues. Germline CDR1 is LGHNA and CDR2 is YSLEER. The ends were cut back, 0 bases at V and 4 bases at J, with 15 bases in the middle. The DNA for the CDR3 is TGCGCCAGCAGCCAAGATTTCGGGGGGGTGAGCACTGAAGCTTTCTTT. Protein sequence: CASSQDFGGVSTEAFF.

V usage is TRBV6-5 and J usage is TRBJ2-7, with D perhaps matching TRBD1 (5 bases). Germline lookup yields CDR1 MNHEY and CDR2 SVGAGI. The CDR3 sequence is 14 residues long. Trimming stripped 2 bases from V and 3 bases from J, with 11 bases between. CDR3 loop: CASSYHDRNYEQYF. CDR3 nucleotides: TGTGCCAGCAGTTACCACGACAGAAACTACGAGCAGTACTTC.

This clone occurred once. V and J are TRBV30 and TRBJ1-2; D is perhaps TRBD1 (6 bases). The germline V and J ends were trimmed by 4 bases and 0 bases, with 9 bases remaining between them. The CDR3 length is 13 residues. Germline CDR1 and CDR2: GTSNPN and SVGIG (reference sequence). The CDR3 DNA follows: TGTGCCTGGAACCCAGGGGCTAACTATGGCTACACCTTC. Translating gives CAWNPGANYGYTF.

V usage is TRBV18 and J usage is TRBJ1-1, with 11 bases fitting TRBD1. The CDR3 covers 16 residues. Germline loops: CDR1 KGHSH, CDR2 LQKENI. V was clipped by 8 bases and J by 4 bases; unmatched bases: 12. This chain's CDR3 is CASRSGTGGVGTEAFF. The CDR3 DNA sequence: TGTGCCAGCCGCTCGGGGACAGGGGGAGTTGGCACTGAAGCTTTCTTT.

V usage is TRBV7-2 and J usage is TRBJ2-7, with D perhaps TRBD1 (6 bases). This CDR3 region has 15 residues. Per the germline V gene, CDR1 is SGHTA and CDR2 is FQGNSA. Between the trimmed V and J ends, which lost 0 bases and 1 base, there was a span of 10 bases. DNA of the CDR3: TGTGCCAGCAGCTTAGCGGGGGCGAGTTCCTACGAGCAGTACTTC. As protein: CASSLAGASSYEQYF.

This clone was observed a single time. V and J are TRBV6-1 and TRBJ2-2, with a possible D match to TRBD1 (6 bases). Germline CDR1 is MNHNS and CDR2 is SASEGT. Trimming stripped 7 bases from V and 1 base from J, with 10 bases between. The CDR3 contains 14 residues. In DNA, the CDR3 is TGTGCCAGCACCAAGGACAGGAACACCGGGGAGCTGTTTTTT. It translates to CASTKDRNTGELFF.

The chain recombines TRBV5-4 with TRBJ1-2, with TRBD1 matching over 7 bases. The J segment lost 2 bases and the V segment lost 6 bases, leaving 7 bases of the junction unmatched. The V gene's germline CDR1 is SGHNT and CDR2 YYREEE (reference sequence). The CDR3 loop spans 14 amino acids. This CDR3 reads CASTTGQRNYGYTF. The CDR3 nucleotides are TGTGCCAGCACCACGGGACAGCGAAACTATGGCTACACCTTC.

The rearrangement uses TRBV6-5 and TRBJ1-6, with 8 positions matching TRBD1. Germline loops: CDR1 MNHEY, CDR2 SVGAGI. The CDR3 totals 15 residues. V shed 2 bases and J 11 bases; nucleotides not matched to a gene: 8. CDR3 sequence: CASSYAPGGFPPLHF. For the CDR3, the DNA is TGTGCCAGCAGTTACGCCCCAGGGGGCTTCCCACCCCTCCACTTT.

This sequence joins TRBV5-1 and TRBJ2-3; unclear D gene. Trimming pared 0 bases from V and 1 base from J, leaving 12 bases between. Germline CDR1 reads SGHRS; CDR2 reads YFSETQ. The CDR3 runs to 16 residues. The CDR3 spells CASSLDGSVGTDTQYF. The CDR3 DNA reads as TGCGCCAGCAGCTTGGATGGCTCCGTGGGCACAGATACGCAGTATTTT.

The chain couples TRBV6-5 to TRBJ1-2; a possible D gene is TRBD1 (6 bases). This CDR3 has 15 amino acids. Trimming pared 6 bases from V and 4 bases from J, leaving 18 bases between. Germline values: CDR1 MNHEY, CDR2 SVGAGI. The CDR3 here is CASSPRQDFSYGYTF. The CDR3 region has the DNA TGTGCCAGCAGCCCAAGACAGGACTTCTCCTATGGCTACACCTTC.

V usage is TRBV15 and J usage is TRBJ2-2; D is unclear. V dropped 3 bases and J dropped 3 bases, with 5 bases sitting between them. Germline CDR1 is LNHNV and CDR2 is YYDKDF (reference sequence). The CDR3 has 13 residues. CDR3 in DNA: TGTGCCACCAGCAGTAGATACACCGGGGAGCTGTTTTTT. This codes for CATSSRYTGELFF.

The rearrangement links TRBV18 to TRBJ1-2; D is possibly TRBD1 (6 bases). The CDR3 is 15 residues long. Trimming stripped 1 base from V and 1 base from J, with 10 bases between. Germline V gives CDR1 KGHSH, CDR2 LQKENI. Here the CDR3 DNA reads TGTGCCAGCTCACCACTGGGGGCGTATAACTATGGCTACACCTTC. This sequence encodes CASSPLGAYNYGYTF.

This chain uses TRBV6-5 with TRBJ2-7; possibly TRBD2 for D (5 bases). In germline, CDR1 is MNHEY, CDR2 SVGAGI. V was cut by 4 bases and J by 3 bases, with 10 bases left in between. The CDR3 is 13 amino acids. CDR3 sequence reads: CASSSWENYEQYF. As DNA, the CDR3 is TGTGCCAGCAGTTCGTGGGAGAACTACGAGCAGTACTTC.

V and J are TRBV5-1 and TRBJ2-5; the D gene is possibly TRBD2 (6 bases). Trimming took off 4 bases at V and 1 base at J, with 11 bases between the two ends. CDR1 and CDR2 from the germline V gene are SGHRS and YFSETQ. This CDR3 region has 14 residues. As DNA, the CDR3 is TGCGCCAGCAGCCCCGGAGGGGTCCAAGAGACCCAGTACTTC. Its translation: CASSPGGVQETQYF. Based on the CDR3 plus reference TRBV5-1 and TRBJ2-5, the full variable domain is KAGVTQTPRYLIKTRGQQVTLSCSPISGHRSVSWYQQTPGQGLQFLFEYFSETQRNKGNFPGRFSGRQFSNSRSEMNVSTLELGDSALYLCASSPGGVQETQYFGPGTRLLVL.

This sequence joins TRBV7-2 and TRBJ1-2; 8 bases map to TRBD1. Germline lookup yields CDR1 SGHTA and CDR2 FQGNSA. The CDR3 is 14 amino acids. V gave up 3 bases and J gave up 7 bases; unmatched junction bases: 7. CDR3 sequence: CASSFPDRVVGYTF. DNA of the CDR3: TGTGCCAGCAGCTTTCCGGACAGGGTCGTTGGCTACACCTTC. The full variable domain, with the rest looked up from reference TRBV7-2 and TRBJ1-2, is GAGVSQSPSNKVTEKGKDVELRCDPISGHTALYWYRQSLGQGLEFLIYFQGNSAPDKSGLPSDRFSAERTGGSVSTLTIQRTQQEDSAVYLCASSFPDRVVGYTFGSGTRLTVV.

This clone was seen a single time. The sample contains more than one DNA sequence encoding this CDR3. The CDR3 protein is CASSVTVGNQPQHF. Written as DNA, the CDR3 is TGTGCCAGCAGTGTTACGGTGGGCAATCAGCCCCAGCATTTT. This chain joins TRBV6-6 and TRBJ1-5; no clear D. V gave up 5 bases and J gave up 2 bases, with 10 bases separating them. In germline, CDR1 is MNHNY, CDR2 SVGAGI (reference sequence). The CDR3 contains 14 residues.

V usage is TRBV4-2 and J usage is TRBJ1-5; maybe TRBD1 (5 bases). Germline loops: CDR1 LGHNA, CDR2 YNFKEQ. The V end lost 3 bases, the J end lost 2 bases, and 17 bases lay between the germline ends. This CDR3 spans 17 amino acids. The CDR3 is CASSHDPRIGGNQPQHF. In DNA, the CDR3 is TGTGCCAGCAGCCATGATCCTCGTATAGGGGGCAATCAGCCCCAGCATTTT.

The chain is built from TRBV2 and TRBJ1-4; D is unresolved. Trimming took off 2 bases at V and 8 bases at J, with 12 bases between the two ends. The length of the CDR3 is 14 residues. Germline V gene data show CDR1 as SNHLY and CDR2 as FYNNEI. CDR3 amino acids: CASSERVGGEKLFF. For the CDR3, the DNA is TGTGCCAGCAGTGAACGGGTTGGAGGGGAAAAACTGTTTTTT.

This chain links TRBV10-3 with TRBJ2-5; 7 bases align to TRBD1. Germline CDR1 ENHRY, CDR2 SYGVKD. The CDR3 covers 15 residues. V was pared by 2 bases and J by 5 bases, with 8 bases of the junction left unmatched. The CDR3 is CAISERPGGLETQYF. For the CDR3, the DNA is TGTGCCATCAGTGAGAGGCCAGGGGGATTGGAGACCCAGTACTTC.

The chain uses TRBV5-1 and TRBJ1-2; D may be TRBD1 (6 bases). This CDR3 contains 17 residues. Germline V gene lookup returns CDR1 SGHRS and CDR2 YFSETQ. V lost 1 base and J lost 6, with 22 bases in between. The CDR3, as DNA: TGCGCCAGCAGCTTGAATATCGAAGGCCAGGGGCAGGATGGCTACACCTTC. Protein product: CASSLNIEGQGQDGYTF.

Only a few counts were recorded for this clone. This chain joins TRBV6-1 and TRBJ1-6; 10 positions agree with TRBD1. The germline CDR1 and CDR2 sequences are MNHNS and SASEGT. V was clipped by 8 bases and J by 6 bases; unmatched bases: 1. This CDR3 spans 13 amino acids. CDR3 residues: CASRTGGNSPLHF. The CDR3 bases are TGTGCCAGCCGGACAGGGGGTAATTCACCCCTCCACTTT.

This clone was counted a single time. The V gene is TRBV7-9, the J gene TRBJ1-6; D remains ambiguous. This CDR3 spans 15 amino acids. The germline V and J ends were trimmed by 3 bases and 7 bases, with 13 bases remaining between them. Germline CDR1 SEHNR, CDR2 FQNEAQ (reference sequence). CDR3 bases: TGTGCCAGCAGCTTTGACGCTGGAGGGAATTCACCCCTCCACTTT. Translating gives CASSFDAGGNSPLHF.

The chain couples TRBV7-9 to TRBJ2-1, with 8 bases identical to TRBD1. J was trimmed by 4 bases and V by 1 base; bases with no gene match: 9. This CDR3 contains 17 residues. Germline values: CDR1 SEHNR, CDR2 FQNEAQ (reference sequence). CDR3 DNA sequence: TGTGCCAGCAGCTTAGGGACTTGGACAGGGCGTTACAATGAGCAGTTCTTC. It translates to CASSLGTWTGRYNEQFF.

This chain uses TRBV7-2 with TRBJ1-2, with TRBD1 identical over 7 bases. The CDR3 is made up of 16 amino acids. Germline loops: CDR1 SGHTA, CDR2 FQGNSA. Trimming took 7 bases from V and 8 from J; bases not matched to a gene: 19. CDR3 nucleotides: TGTGCCAGCACGCTATCTCGCCCGTCAGGGGGAGAAGGCTACACCTTC. This translates into CASTLSRPSGGEGYTF.

The V gene is TRBV10-3, the J gene TRBJ2-5, with TRBD1 matching over 7 bases. Germline CDR1 reads ENHRY; CDR2 reads SYGVKD. This CDR3 is built from 17 residues. J gave up 0 bases and V 0 bases, and 7 bases lay outside the gene matches. CDR3 DNA: TGTGCCATCAGTGAGTCTAGACAGGGAGTGTACCAAGAGACCCAGTACTTC. It codes for CAISESRQGVYQETQYF.

The chain combines TRBV7-9 with TRBJ1-4; 10 bases match TRBD1. The CDR3 totals 14 residues. V trimming: 3 bases; J trimming: 11 bases; junction bases outside the gene matches: 6. The V gene's germline CDR1 is SEHNR and CDR2 FQNEAQ (reference sequence). The chain's CDR3 is CASSFGQGEQKLFF. The CDR3 nucleotides are TGTGCCAGCAGCTTCGGACAGGGGGAGCAGAAACTGTTTTTT.

The chain uses TRBV5-6 and TRBJ2-6; 8 bases agree with TRBD1. CDR1 SGHDT and CDR2 YYEEEE come from the germline V gene. This CDR3 is built from 14 residues. Trimming cost V 4 bases and J 8 bases; bases outside gene matches: 5. CDR3 region: CASSRQGASNVLTF. CDR3 DNA: TGTGCCAGCAGCAGGCAGGGGGCGTCCAACGTCCTGACTTTC. Supplemented by reference TRBV5-6 and TRBJ2-6, the full variable domain reads DAGVTQSPTHLIKTRGQQVTLRCSPKSGHDTVSWYQQALGQGPQFIFQYYEEEERQRGNFPDRFSGHQFPNYSSELNVNALLLGDSALYLCASSRQGASNVLTFGAGSRLTVL.